These 18 T cell receptor beta chains were all obtained from the same sample, sequenced in a study of Graves' ophthalmopathy and Graves' hyperthyroidism. The study amplified TCR beta CDR3 regions using RNA transcripts. RT-PCR with HTBI primers came first, then second-round multiplex PCR. TCRdb ran MiXCR on the multiplex PCR reads and lists one entry per CDR3 protein. This table holds some 200,000 distinct CDR3 sequences, around 30% found once. Sample: peripheral blood. These receptor sequences come from a man between 50 and 59 years old with Graves' ophthalmopathy.

This clonotype has more than one count but fewer than ten. The chain links TRBV20-1 to TRBJ2-2, with D possibly being TRBD2 (6 bases). Looked up from germline, CDR1 is DFQATT and CDR2 is SNEGSKA (reference sequence). This CDR3 spans 14 amino acids. V lost 4 bases, J lost 5 bases, and 14 bases lay in between. Written as DNA, the CDR3 is TGCAGTGCTAAAAGCCCCCGGGGGACCGGGGAGCTGTTTTTT. Translated, it gives CSAKSPRGTGELFF.

Many counts were recorded for this clonotype. The V and J genes are TRBV28 and TRBJ1-1; D ambiguous. This CDR3 has 13 residues. The ends were cut back, 5 bases at V and 4 bases at J, with 11 bases in the middle. Looked up from germline, CDR1 is MDHEN and CDR2 is SYDVKM. The CDR3 spells CASSLIGSTEAFF. In DNA form, the CDR3 reads TGTGCCAGCAGTCTTATCGGATCCACTGAAGCTTTCTTT.

This clonotype was recorded at least ten times. The gene calls are TRBV6-5 and TRBJ2-7, with a weak D call TRBD1 (6 bases). With 6 bases removed from V and 2 bases from J, the gap between germline ends came to 11 bases. The CDR3 extends over 13 amino acids. Germline V CDR1 and CDR2: MNHEY, SVGAGI. This CDR3 reads CASSQGTPYEQYF. CDR3 DNA: TGTGCCAGCAGCCAAGGGACACCCTACGAGCAGTACTTC.

This clonotype was recorded many times. V and J are TRBV6-5 and TRBJ1-2, with a tentative D call TRBD1 (6 bases). The ends were cut back, 5 bases at V and 0 bases at J, with 13 bases in the middle. Per the germline V gene, CDR1 is MNHEY and CDR2 is SVGAGI. This CDR3 spans 15 amino acids. CDR3 loop: CASSTTGSANYGYTF. The CDR3 DNA follows: TGTGCCAGCAGTACCACAGGGTCGGCTAACTATGGCTACACCTTC.

This clonotype has ten or more counts. A much larger clone differs by one base, so this may be a read error. The CDR3 nucleotides read TGTGCCAGCAACCACATCCCAGGGCCTAGCGGGAGTTCTCTCTACGAGCAGTGCTTC. Translation gives CASNHIPGPSGSSLYEQCF. The chain recombines TRBV6-4 with TRBJ2-7; 10 bases agree with TRBD2. CDR3 length equals 19 residues. Germline V gene lookup returns CDR1 MRHNA and CDR2 SNTAGT.

The rearrangement links TRBV12-3 or TRBV12-4 to TRBJ1-1; tentative D call: TRBD1 (5 bases). With 7 bases removed from V and 4 bases from J, the gap between germline ends came to 16 bases. This CDR3 is built from 14 residues. The CDR3 protein is CASTLAGYFTEAFF. The CDR3 region has the DNA TGTGCCAGCACCTTGGCAGGGTACTTCACTGAAGCTTTCTTT.

This clonotype has at least ten counts. The V call is TRBV6-2 or TRBV6-3, the J call TRBJ2-5; a possible D gene is TRBD2 (5 bases). V was pared by 5 bases and J by 5 bases, with 9 bases between. The germline V gene has CDR1 MNHEY and CDR2 SVGEGT. CDR3 length equals 12 residues. CDR3 sequence: CASSPGSETQYF. CDR3 bases: TGTGCCAGCAGTCCGGGGTCGGAGACCCAGTACTTC.

This clonotype was detected ten times or more. The chain has TRBV6-5 and TRBJ2-7, with unresolved D. CDR3 size: 14 residues. Per germline, CDR1 MNHEY and CDR2 SVGAGI. Trimming removed 2 bases from V and 1 base from J, with 9 bases in between. CDR3 bases: TGTGCCAGCAGTTACACCTCCAGTTCCTACGAGCAGTACTTC. This codes for CASSYTSSSYEQYF.

This clonotype showed up many times. The chain couples TRBV4-2 to TRBJ2-7; D remains unclear. The germline V and J ends were trimmed by 5 bases and 0 bases, with 14 bases remaining between them. This CDR3 has 15 amino acids. The V gene's germline CDR1 is LGHNA and CDR2 YNFKEQ. DNA for the CDR3: TGTGCCAGCAGCAACACCAAGGGTTCCTCCTACGAGCAGTACTTC. Encoded protein: CASSNTKGSSYEQYF.

The table lists this clonotype with many counts. The chain uses TRBV29-1 and TRBJ2-2; D remains ambiguous. This CDR3 is 12 amino acids long. The V and J ends lost 4 bases and 4 bases respectively, with 7 bases between them. CDR1 SQVTM and CDR2 ANQGSEA come from the germline V gene. The CDR3 DNA reads as TGCAGCGTTGTATGGGGCACCGGGGAGCTGTTTTTT. Its protein is CSVVWGTGELFF.

The chain is built from TRBV28 and TRBJ1-5, with TRBD1 matching 7 bases. The CDR3 has 15 residues. Trimming removed 6 bases from V and 6 bases from J; junction bases left unmatched: 11. Per germline, CDR1 MDHEN and CDR2 SYDVKM. The DNA for the CDR3 is TGTGCCAGCAGCCGACGGAGGGGGCAGGGTCAGCCCCAGCATTTT. It is translated as CASSRRRGQGQPQHF.

Ten or more counts support this clonotype. The gene calls are TRBV5-1 and TRBJ2-7; D gene ambiguous. The CDR3 has 13 residues. The V and J ends lost 4 bases and 0 bases respectively, with 8 bases between them. Germline CDR1 is SGHRS and CDR2 is YFSETQ. CDR3 DNA sequence: TGCGCCAGCAGCACCACAGTCTCCTACGAGCAGTACTTC. It is translated as CASSTTVSYEQYF.

The sample holds many counts of this clonotype. The V gene is TRBV9, the J gene TRBJ2-2; 9 bases fit TRBD2. Germline V gives CDR1 SGDLS, CDR2 YYNGEE. The ends lost 1 base at V and 5 bases at J; junction bases unmatched: 0. CDR3 length equals 14 residues. CDR3 sequence (DNA): TGTGCCAGCAGCGTACTAGCGGGAACCGGGGAGCTGTTTTTT. It yields the protein CASSVLAGTGELFF.

V usage is TRBV7-2 and J usage is TRBJ1-2; tentatively, D is TRBD1 (5 bases). This CDR3 spans 14 amino acids. The V gene lost 1 base and the J gene lost 4 bases, with 10 bases spanning the gap. Germline CDR1 SGHTA, CDR2 FQGNSA. CDR3 nucleotide sequence: TGTGCCAGCAGCTTAGGGGCGGGGCCCTATGGCTACACCTTC. Protein: CASSLGAGPYGYTF. Full variable domain (outside the CDR3, taken from reference TRBV7-2 and TRBJ1-2): GAGVSQSPSNKVTEKGKDVELRCDPISGHTALYWYRQSLGQGLEFLIYFQGNSAPDKSGLPSDRFSAERTGGSVSTLTIQRTQQEDSAVYLCASSLGAGPYGYTFGSGTRLTVV.

This clonotype has at least ten counts. The chain recombines TRBV2 with TRBJ1-5, with D perhaps TRBD1 (5 bases). The CDR3 is made up of 12 amino acids. Trimming shortened V by 6 bases and J by 11 bases, and 14 bases separated the two germline ends. The V gene's germline CDR1 is SNHLY and CDR2 FYNNEI. The CDR3 loop reads CASRVGVTAQHF. The CDR3, as DNA: TGTGCCAGCAGGGTGGGGGTCACGGCCCAGCATTTT.

This clonotype came up many times. V gene TRBV6-1 combines with J gene TRBJ1-1; maybe TRBD1 (5 bases). The CDR3 covers 18 residues. The germline V gene has CDR1 MNHNS and CDR2 SASEGT. V was cut by 4 bases and J by 0 bases, with 21 bases left in between. In DNA form, the CDR3 reads TGTGCCAGCAGTGGGGGGAGGGAGTGGATGGGCTTGAACACTGAAGCTTTCTTT. As protein: CASSGGREWMGLNTEAFF.

This clonotype has at least ten counts. This chain links TRBV10-3 with TRBJ2-7; 8 bases align to TRBD1. V lost 4 bases and J lost 7; bases outside the gene matches: 6. Germline-derived CDR1 and CDR2 are ENHRY and SYGVKD. There are 13 residues in the CDR3. The CDR3 coding sequence is TGTGCCATCAGTGGGACAGGGAAAAATGAGCAGTACTTC. Amino acids: CAISGTGKNEQYF.

This clonotype was seen at least ten times. The genes are TRBV20-1 and TRBJ2-7; 15 nucleotides align to TRBD2. The CDR3 covers 16 residues. Unmatched junction bases numbered 5, after V lost 0 bases and J lost 5 bases. Germline V CDR1 and CDR2: DFQATT, SNEGSKA (reference sequence). CDR3 nucleotide sequence: TGCAGTGCTAGAGATCCCGGGACTAGCGGGAGGAACGAGCAGTACTTC. Residues: CSARDPGTSGRNEQYF.